One T cell receptor (beta chain) is described in this entry. No antigen is known for it. Germline loops: CDR1 MGHDK, CDR2 SYGVNS. The CDR3 sequence is 17 residues long. Trimming took 2 bases from V and 0 from J, leaving 14 bases between them. Only Caucasian adults living in Nashville, Tennessee served as donors. These data originate in a study of shared clonotypes between healthy human individuals. Study-level results: Around 5.4% of naive CD4 clonotypes were common to a few donors. The study drew on few donors, limiting represented genetic and exposure-history diversity.

Sequencing used immunoSEQ multiplex PCR; TCRdb keeps in-frame clones, though not all of them. In the table there are 2 million to 2.5 million clones, 90% to 97% of which are singletons. Specimen: naive CD4+ T cells sorted from blood. Subset given: CD45RA+ positively selected. The rearrangement uses TRBV25-1 and TRBJ1-5; D possibly corresponds to TRBD1 (6 bases). The sequence was collected from a young man in good health. The CDR3: CASSEGKQGHSNQPQHF. The CDR3 DNA reads as TGTGCCAGCAGTGAAGGGAAACAGGGACATAGCAATCAGCCCCAGCATTTT.